This is a list of T cell receptor beta chains from one sample in a study of CD4 T cells in relation to SARS-CoV-2 and coronaviruses. No cognate antigen is known for these TCRs. Repertoires were generated with immunoSEQ multiplex PCR, while TCRdb's copy carries only in-frame clones and drops some. The data show some 15,000 clones, around 82% seen once. The sequenced sample was CD4+ T cells from PBMCs, cultured in vitro. The receptors originated from a human donor in good health. Each CDR3 is given with its conserved first and last residue. A D gene is named only where the DNA matches it firmly. A clone size is listed for some rows: how often the clone was seen (once, few, many), or a class if it is expanded.

D gene: TRBD1
clone size: -
J gene: TRBJ1-1
V gene: TRBV19
CDR3 DNA: TGTGCCACCCGACGGACAGGGTTGAACACTGAAGCTTTCTTT
CDR3 protein: CATRRTGLNTEAFF

D gene: TRBD2
clone size: -
J gene: TRBJ2-3
V gene: TRBV23-1
CDR3 DNA: TGCGCCAGCAGTCAATCGGAGCGGACTAGCGGGAGGGCCGGAGATACGCAGTATTTT
CDR3 protein: CASSQSERTSGRAGDTQYF

D gene: -
clone size: -
J gene: TRBJ2-1
V gene: TRBV19
CDR3 DNA: TGTGCCAGTAGTATTGGGGGAGGAGGGTACAATGAGCAGTTCTTC
CDR3 protein: CASSIGGGGYNEQFF

D gene: -
clone size: few
J gene: TRBJ1-1
V gene: TRBV25-1
CDR3 DNA: TGTGCCAGCGCCTTGGTGGCGAACACTGAAGCTTTCTTT
CDR3 protein: CASALVANTEAFF

D gene: TRBD1
clone size: -
J gene: TRBJ1-1
V gene: TRBV5-5
CDR3 DNA: TGTGCCAGCAGCTTACGGACAGGGGGCTGGGACACTGAAGCTTTCTTT
CDR3 protein: CASSLRTGGWDTEAFF

D gene: TRBD2
clone size: -
J gene: TRBJ2-7
V gene: TRBV7-3
CDR3 DNA: TGTGCCAGCAGCGCCGGGACTAGCGGGATCGGATACGAGCAGTACTTC
CDR3 protein: CASSAGTSGIGYEQYF

D gene: TRBD1
clone size: -
J gene: TRBJ1-1
V gene: TRBV19
CDR3 DNA: TGTGCCAGTAGTTTTCGGACAGGGCGGACTGAAGCTTTCTTT
CDR3 protein: CASSFRTGRTEAFF

D gene: -
clone size: -
J gene: TRBJ2-2
V gene: TRBV20-1
CDR3 DNA: TGCAGTGCCGGCATCACCGGGGAGCTGTTTTTT
CDR3 protein: CSAGITGELFF

D gene: -
clone size: -
J gene: TRBJ1-1
V gene: TRBV25-1
CDR3 DNA: TGTGCCAGCAGCGAAGCAGGGGACACTGAAGCTTTCTTT
CDR3 protein: CASSEAGDTEAFF

D gene: -
clone size: few
J gene: TRBJ1-5
V gene: TRBV4-2
CDR3 DNA: TGTGCCAGCAGCCAGGACAGCCAATTTGATCAGCCCCAGCATTTT
CDR3 protein: CASSQDSQFDQPQHF

D gene: -
clone size: -
J gene: TRBJ2-1
V gene: TRBV27
CDR3 DNA: TGTGCCAGCAGTTTATTTACGAATAAGGGGAGGTACAATGAGCAGTTCTTC
CDR3 protein: CASSLFTNKGRYNEQFF

D gene: -
clone size: -
J gene: TRBJ2-7
V gene: TRBV7-6
CDR3 DNA: TGTGCCAGCAGTTCTGGGGACGGTGATACCTACGAGCAGTACTTC
CDR3 protein: CASSSGDGDTYEQYF

D gene: -
clone size: -
J gene: TRBJ2-5
V gene: TRBV28
CDR3 DNA: TGTGCCAGCAGTTTAGAGGGCCGGGAGACCCAGTACTTC
CDR3 protein: CASSLEGRETQYF

D gene: -
clone size: few
J gene: TRBJ2-1
V gene: TRBV5-6
CDR3 DNA: TGTGCCAGCAATACTGAAATCCGAAATGAGCAGTTCTTC
CDR3 protein: CASNTEIRNEQFF

D gene: -
clone size: -
J gene: TRBJ1-1
V gene: TRBV2
CDR3 DNA: TGTGCCAGCAGCGTTGGGACGGAGAACACTGAAGCTTTCTTT
CDR3 protein: CASSVGTENTEAFF

D gene: TRBD2
clone size: few
J gene: TRBJ2-7
V gene: TRBV7-7
CDR3 DNA: TGTGCCAGCAGCTCGGGACTAGCAAACGAGCAGTACTTC
CDR3 protein: CASSSGLANEQYF

D gene: -
clone size: -
J gene: TRBJ1-2
V gene: TRBV29-1
CDR3 DNA: TGCAGCGTTGGCTCCGTGGGGGGTTATGGCTACACCTTC
CDR3 protein: CSVGSVGGYGYTF

D gene: TRBD2
clone size: once
J gene: TRBJ2-3
V gene: TRBV5-1
CDR3 DNA: TGCGCCAGCAGCTCATCGACTAGCGGGGGTACAGATACGCAGTATTTT
CDR3 protein: CASSSSTSGGTDTQYF

D gene: TRBD2
clone size: -
J gene: TRBJ2-7
V gene: TRBV7-9
CDR3 DNA: TGTGCCAGCAGCTTAGAGGGGACTAGCGGGAGATTAGGCGGCTACGAGCAGTACTTC
CDR3 protein: CASSLEGTSGRLGGYEQYF

D gene: -
clone size: -
J gene: TRBJ1-6
V gene: TRBV18
CDR3 DNA: TGTGCCAGCTCACCAAGCCCTAGTCTCGGTTCACCCCTCCACTTT
CDR3 protein: CASSPSPSLGSPLHF

D gene: -
clone size: once
J gene: TRBJ1-5
V gene: TRBV7-9
CDR3 DNA: TGTGCCAGCAGCCTTGCGGATCAGCCCCAGCATTTT
CDR3 protein: CASSLADQPQHF

D gene: -
clone size: -
J gene: TRBJ1-5
V gene: TRBV6-1
CDR3 DNA: TGTGCCAGCAGTGGTAAGGGGTTAGTCGTGGCCAGCAATCAGCCCCAGCATTTT
CDR3 protein: CASSGKGLVVASNQPQHF

D gene: -
clone size: -
J gene: TRBJ1-6
V gene: TRBV18
CDR3 DNA: TGTGCCAGCTCACCCAGCACAGCCGATAATTCACCCCTCCACTTT
CDR3 protein: CASSPSTADNSPLHF

D gene: TRBD1
clone size: once
J gene: TRBJ1-1
V gene: TRBV29-1
CDR3 DNA: TGCAGCGTTGCGAAGCGGGACAGCCGGAACACTGAAGCTTTCTTT
CDR3 protein: CSVAKRDSRNTEAFF

D gene: -
clone size: few
J gene: TRBJ2-3
V gene: TRBV24-1
CDR3 DNA: TGTGCCACCAGTGATTTGACAACAGTTAGCACAGATACGCAGTATTTT
CDR3 protein: CATSDLTTVSTDTQYF

D gene: -
clone size: once
J gene: TRBJ1-1
V gene: TRBV5-6
CDR3 DNA: TGTGCCAGCGGACTTAACACTGAAGCTTTCTTT
CDR3 protein: CASGLNTEAFF

D gene: -
clone size: -
J gene: TRBJ1-5
V gene: TRBV4-1
CDR3 DNA: TGCGCCAGCAGCCAAGATCGACTCGGTACGGGCAATCAGCCCCAGCATTTT
CDR3 protein: CASSQDRLGTGNQPQHF

D gene: -
clone size: once
J gene: TRBJ2-5
V gene: TRBV10-3
CDR3 DNA: TGTGCCATCAGTGAAGGCAGGGTCCAGACCCAGTACTTC
CDR3 protein: CAISEGRVQTQYF

D gene: -
clone size: -
J gene: TRBJ1-2
V gene: TRBV7-3
CDR3 DNA: TGTGCCAGCAGCTCTTTTCCGGGAGCTCAGAACTATGGCTACACCTTC
CDR3 protein: CASSSFPGAQNYGYTF